This T cell receptor (beta chain) originates from a study of blood T cell repertoires in COVID-19. TCRdb's table, derived via immunoSEQ multiplex PCR, lists solely in-frame clones and lacks some. The sample yields about 340,000 clones, around 83% seen once. The CDR3 covers 13 residues. The V gene lost 5 bases and the J gene lost 11 bases, with 16 bases spanning the gap. The chain joins TRBV12-3 or TRBV12-4 to TRBJ1-5; tentative D call: TRBD1 (6 bases). Sequenced material: peripheral blood. The origin of this receptor is a man aged 30 to 45 with active or convalescent COVID-19. The CDR3 here is CASSPGQLRSQHF. The CDR3 nucleotides read TGTGCCAGCAGTCCCGGACAGCTTCGATCCCAGCATTTT.